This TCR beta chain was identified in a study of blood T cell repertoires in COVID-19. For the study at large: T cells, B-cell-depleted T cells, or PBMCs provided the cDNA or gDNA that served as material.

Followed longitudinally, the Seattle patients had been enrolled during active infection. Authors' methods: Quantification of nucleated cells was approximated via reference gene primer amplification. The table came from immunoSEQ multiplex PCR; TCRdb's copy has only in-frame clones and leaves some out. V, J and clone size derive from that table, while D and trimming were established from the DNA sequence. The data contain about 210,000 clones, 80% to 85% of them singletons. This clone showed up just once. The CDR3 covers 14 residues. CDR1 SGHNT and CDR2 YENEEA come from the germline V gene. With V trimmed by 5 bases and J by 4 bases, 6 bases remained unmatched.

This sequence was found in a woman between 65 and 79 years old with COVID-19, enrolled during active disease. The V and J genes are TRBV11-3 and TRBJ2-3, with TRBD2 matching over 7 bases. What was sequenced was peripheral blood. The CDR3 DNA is TGTGCCAGCAGCCTCCTTGGGGGGGCAGATACGCAGTATTTT. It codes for CASSLLGGADTQYF. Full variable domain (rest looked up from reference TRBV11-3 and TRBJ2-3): EAGVVQSPRYKIIEKKQPVAFWCNPISGHNTLYWYLQNLGQGPELLIRYENEEAVDDSQLPKDRFSAERLKGVDSTLKIQPAELGDSAVYLCASSLLGGADTQYFGPGTRLTVL.